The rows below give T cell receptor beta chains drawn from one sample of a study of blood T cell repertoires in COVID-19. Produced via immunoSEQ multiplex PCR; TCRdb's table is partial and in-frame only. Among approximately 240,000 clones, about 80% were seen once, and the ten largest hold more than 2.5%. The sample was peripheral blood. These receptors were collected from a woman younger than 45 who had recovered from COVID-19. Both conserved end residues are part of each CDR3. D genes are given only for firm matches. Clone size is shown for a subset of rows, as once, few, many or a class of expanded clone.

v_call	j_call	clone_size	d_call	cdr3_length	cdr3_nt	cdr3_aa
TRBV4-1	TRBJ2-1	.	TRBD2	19	TGCGCCAGCAGCCAAGAGTGGCTCTGGACTAGCGGGAGACGCAATGAGCAGTTCTTC	CASSQEWLWTSGRRNEQFF
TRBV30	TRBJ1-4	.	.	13	TGTGCCGGAGACTCGGGCTCGGGGGAAAAACTGTTTTTT	CAGDSGSGEKLFF
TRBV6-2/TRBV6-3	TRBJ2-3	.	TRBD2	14	TGTGCCAGCAGTAGCGGGAAGGGCACAGATACGCAGTATTTT	CASSSGKGTDTQYF
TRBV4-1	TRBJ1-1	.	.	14	TGCGCCAGCAGGGGAAGGACAGTGAACACTGAAGCTTTCTTT	CASRGRTVNTEAFF
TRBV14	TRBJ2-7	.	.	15	TGTGCCAGCAGCCAAGATGGTCCCAGGGCCTACGAGCAGTACTTC	CASSQDGPRAYEQYF
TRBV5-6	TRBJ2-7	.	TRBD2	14	TGTGCCAGCAGCGGGACTAGCAGCTACTACGAGCAGTACTTC	CASSGTSSYYEQYF
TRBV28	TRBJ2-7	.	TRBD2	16	TGTGCCAGCAGTTTTCGGTGGGGAGGGAGTTCCTACGAGCAGTACTTC	CASSFRWGGSSYEQYF
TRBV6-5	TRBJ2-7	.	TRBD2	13	TGTGCCATCAGGACTAGCGGGAGTTCCGAGCAGTACTTC	CAIRTSGSSEQYF
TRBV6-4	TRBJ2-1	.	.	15	TGTGCCAGCAGTGATGTAGCTAGCATGGCCAATGAGCAGTTCTTC	CASSDVASMANEQFF
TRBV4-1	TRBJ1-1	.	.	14	TGCGCCAGCAGCCAGGAGGGGGGGAAGGCTGAAGCTTTCTTT	CASSQEGGKAEAFF
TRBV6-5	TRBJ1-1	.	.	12	TGTGCCAGCAGCCCCGCGGAGACTGAAGCTTTCTTT	CASSPAETEAFF
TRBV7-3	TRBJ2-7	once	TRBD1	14	TGTGCCAGCAGCTTCGGGACAGGGGACTACGAGCAGTACTTC	CASSFGTGDYEQYF
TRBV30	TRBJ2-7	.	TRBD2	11	TGTGCCGGGTTACTAGCGGGGGAGCAGTACTTC	CAGLLAGEQYF
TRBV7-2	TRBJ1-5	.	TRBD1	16	TGTGCCAGCAGCTTCGGGACAGGGGGGAGCAATCAGCCCCAGCATTTT	CASSFGTGGSNQPQHF
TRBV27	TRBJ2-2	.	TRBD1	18	TGTGCCAGCAGTTTATTGGGGACAGGGGGCGTTGGCACCGGGGAGCTGTTTTTT	CASSLLGTGGVGTGELFF
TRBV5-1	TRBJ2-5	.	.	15	TGCGCCAGCAGCTCTGGGGGGACCTCGCACGAGACCCAGTACTTC	CASSSGGTSHETQYF
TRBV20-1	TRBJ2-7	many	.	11	TGCAGTGCGGTAAAAGCAGGCGAGCAGTACTTC	CSAVKAGEQYF
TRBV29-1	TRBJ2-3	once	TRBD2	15	TGCAGCGTTGACCGGGCGGGAGGGGGCACAGATACGCAGTATTTT	CSVDRAGGGTDTQYF
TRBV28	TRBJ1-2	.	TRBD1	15	TGTGCCAGCAGCCCCCAGGGACAGCCCTACTATGGCTACACCTTC	CASSPQGQPYYGYTF
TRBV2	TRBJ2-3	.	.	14	TGTGCCAGCGTTAAGAAAGGGACATTGGATACGCAGTATTTT	CASVKKGTLDTQYF
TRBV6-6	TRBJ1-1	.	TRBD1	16	TGTGCCAGCAGTTCCGACAGGGGTGGGGGGTACACTGAAGCTTTCTTT	CASSSDRGGGYTEAFF
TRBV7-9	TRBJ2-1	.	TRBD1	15	TGTGCCAGCAGCTGGACAGGGAGCTCCTACAATGAGCAGTTCTTC	CASSWTGSSYNEQFF
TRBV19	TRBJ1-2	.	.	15	TGTGCCAGTAGCATTCTCTTGGGGGGACTCTATGGCTACACCTTC	CASSILLGGLYGYTF
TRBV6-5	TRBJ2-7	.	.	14	TGTGCCAGCAGTAAACGGGGTCTAGCCTACGAGCAGTACTTC	CASSKRGLAYEQYF
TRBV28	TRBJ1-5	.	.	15	TGTGCCAGCAGTTTTTCAGGACACCACAATCAGCCCCAGCATTTT	CASSFSGHHNQPQHF
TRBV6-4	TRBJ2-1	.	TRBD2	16	TGTGCCAGCAGTCGGACTAGCGGGAAGGGCTACAATGAGCAGTTCTTC	CASSRTSGKGYNEQFF
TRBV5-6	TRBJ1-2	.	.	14	TGTGCCAGCAGCTTGGCCAGGGCGAGCTATGGCTACACCTTC	CASSLARASYGYTF
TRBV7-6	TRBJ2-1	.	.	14	TGTGCCAGCAGCAACGGTCGCGTTTACAATGAGCAGTTCTTC	CASSNGRVYNEQFF
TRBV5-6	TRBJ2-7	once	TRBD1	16	TGTGCCAGCAGCCCGGGACAGGGGCGAATTCTCTACGAGCAGTACTTC	CASSPGQGRILYEQYF
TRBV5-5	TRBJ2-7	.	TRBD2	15	TGTGCCAGCAGCTTGGCGGCGGGAGCCCACTACGAGCAGTACTTC	CASSLAAGAHYEQYF
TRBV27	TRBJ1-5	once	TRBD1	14	TGTGCCAGCAGTCACAGGGGCGTCAATCAGCCCCAGCATTTT	CASSHRGVNQPQHF
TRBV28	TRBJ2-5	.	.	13	TGTGCCAGCAGTAAGTTCGCTATAAAGACCCAGTACTTC	CASSKFAIKTQYF
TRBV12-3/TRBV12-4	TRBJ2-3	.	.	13	TGTGCCAGCAGTTTCCCTGCGGCAGATACGCAGTATTTT	CASSFPAADTQYF
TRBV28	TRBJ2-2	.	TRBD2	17	TGTGCCAGCAGTTTGGTACTAGCGGGAGGGTTTACCGGGGAGCTGTTTTTT	CASSLVLAGGFTGELFF
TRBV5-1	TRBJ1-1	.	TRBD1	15	TGCGCCAGCAGCTTGGAGGCAGGGGGAACCACTGAAGCTTTCTTT	CASSLEAGGTTEAFF
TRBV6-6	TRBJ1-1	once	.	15	TGTGCCAGCAGGATGTCACAGGGAGCGAACACTGAAGCTTTCTTT	CASRMSQGANTEAFF
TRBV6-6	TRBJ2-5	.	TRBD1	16	TGTGCCAGCAGTAACAAGGGACAGGGAATCCAAGAGACCCAGTACTTC	CASSNKGQGIQETQYF
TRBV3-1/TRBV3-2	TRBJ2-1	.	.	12	TGTGCCAGCAGCCAAATATACGGGATCCGGTTCTTC	CASSQIYGIRFF
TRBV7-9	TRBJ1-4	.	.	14	TGTGCCAGCAGCTTACAGGGGAGCGGTGAAAAACTGTTTTTT	CASSLQGSGEKLFF
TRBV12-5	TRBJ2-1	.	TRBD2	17	TGTGCTAGTGGTTTGCCTAGCGGGAGGGGACCATGCTTGGGGCAGTTCTTC	CASGLPSGRGPCLGQFF
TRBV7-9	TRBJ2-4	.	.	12	TGTGCCAGCAGCTTAGGAGAGGGCATTCAGTACTTC	CASSLGEGIQYF
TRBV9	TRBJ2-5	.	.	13	TGTGCCAGCAGCGTGGACAGTCAAGAGACCCAGTACTTC	CASSVDSQETQYF
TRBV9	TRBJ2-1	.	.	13	TGTGCCAGCAGCTCCAGGTTATACAATGAGCAGTTCTTC	CASSSRLYNEQFF
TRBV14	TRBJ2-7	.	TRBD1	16	TGTGCCAGCAGCCAAGAGCCGACAGGGGGTACCTACGAGCAGTACTTC	CASSQEPTGGTYEQYF
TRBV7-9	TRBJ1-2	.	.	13	TGTGCCAGCAGCAACTGGACAGACTATGGCTACACCTTC	CASSNWTDYGYTF
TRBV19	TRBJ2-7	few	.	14	TGTGCCAGTAGTACTTCCGGGGGATTCTACGAGCAGTACTTC	CASSTSGGFYEQYF
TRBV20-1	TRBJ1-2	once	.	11	TGCAGTGCAAGGGACATGGAGCGCTACACCTTC	CSARDMERYTF
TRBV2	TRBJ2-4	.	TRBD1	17	TGTGCCAGCAGTGAAGCGCTTCGGGGACAGGGCCAAAACATTCAGTACTTC	CASSEALRGQGQNIQYF